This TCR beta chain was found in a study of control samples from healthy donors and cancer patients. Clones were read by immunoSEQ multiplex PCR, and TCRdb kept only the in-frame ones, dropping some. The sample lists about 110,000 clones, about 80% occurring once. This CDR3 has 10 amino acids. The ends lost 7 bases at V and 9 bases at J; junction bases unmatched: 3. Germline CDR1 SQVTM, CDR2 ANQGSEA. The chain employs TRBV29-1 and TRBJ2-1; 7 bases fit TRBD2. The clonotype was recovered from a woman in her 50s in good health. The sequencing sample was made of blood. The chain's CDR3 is CSGAGTEQFF. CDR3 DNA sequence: TGCAGCGGAGCGGGAACTGAGCAGTTCTTC.